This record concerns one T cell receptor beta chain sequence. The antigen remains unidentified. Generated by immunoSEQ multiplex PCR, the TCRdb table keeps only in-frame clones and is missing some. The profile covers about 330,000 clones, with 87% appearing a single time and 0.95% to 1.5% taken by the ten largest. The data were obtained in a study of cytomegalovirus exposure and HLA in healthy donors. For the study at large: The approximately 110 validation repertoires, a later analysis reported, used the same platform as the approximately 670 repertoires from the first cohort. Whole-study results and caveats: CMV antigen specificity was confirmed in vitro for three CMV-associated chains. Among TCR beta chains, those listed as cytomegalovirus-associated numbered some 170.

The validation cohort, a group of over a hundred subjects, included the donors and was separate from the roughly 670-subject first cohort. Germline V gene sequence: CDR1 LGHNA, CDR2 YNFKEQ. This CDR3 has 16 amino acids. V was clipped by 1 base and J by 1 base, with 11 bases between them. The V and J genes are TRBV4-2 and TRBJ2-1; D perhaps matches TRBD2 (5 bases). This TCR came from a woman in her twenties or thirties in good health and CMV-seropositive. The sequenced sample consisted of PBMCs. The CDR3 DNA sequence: TGTGCCAGCAGCCAAGGGGTTAGAGGGTCCTACAATGAGCAGTTCTTC. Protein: CASSQGVRGSYNEQFF.